Presented here are 21 T cell receptor beta chains from one specimen sequenced in a study of identical twins' blood T cells. TCRdb independently ran MiXCR on the 5' RACE reads; one entry per CDR3 protein. The profile shows fewer than 450,000 distinct CDR3 sequences, about 28% of them singletons. Sequences were obtained from PBMCs. Receptors were obtained from a woman aged 18 to 55 in good health.

The chain employs TRBV19 and TRBJ2-3; 10 nucleotides line up with TRBD2. The CDR3 runs to 16 residues. Trimming at V came to 3 bases and at J to 7 bases, leaving 10 bases not matched to a gene. Germline CDR1 LNHDA, CDR2 SQIVND (reference sequence). CDR3 nucleotide sequence: TGTGCCAGTAGTATCCTCGGAAGCGGGAGGGCTCATACGCAGTATTTT. Translation: CASSILGSGRAHTQYF.

This clonotype was picked up a small number of times. The chain employs TRBV4-3 and TRBJ2-3, with no clear D. Germline assignment: CDR1 LGHNA and CDR2 YSLEER. Trimming took off 0 bases at V and 2 bases at J, with 6 bases between the two ends. CDR3 length: 14 residues. For the CDR3, the DNA is TGCGCCAGCAGCCAAGATCAGTTCACAGATACGCAGTATTTT. Encoded protein: CASSQDQFTDTQYF.

This clonotype was observed many times. This chain uses TRBV20-1 with TRBJ2-3; TRBD2 might be the D (5 bases). The V gene's germline CDR1 is DFQATT and CDR2 SNEGSKA (reference sequence). V dropped 6 bases and J dropped 0 bases, with 19 bases sitting between them. The CDR3 consists of 16 residues. CDR3 loop: CSADQRSIYSTDTQYF. The CDR3 DNA sequence: TGCAGTGCGGACCAGCGGTCCATTTATAGCACAGATACGCAGTATTTT.

This clonotype was counted a few times. V usage is TRBV7-2 and J usage is TRBJ1-2, with 9 bases that match TRBD1. The germline V gene has CDR1 SGHTA and CDR2 FQGNSA. This CDR3 has 14 amino acids. Germline trimming cut 3 bases from V and 9 bases from J; bases unmatched to any gene: 8. The CDR3 reads CASSFGTGGRSYTF. For the CDR3, the DNA is TGTGCCAGCAGCTTCGGTACAGGGGGCAGGAGCTACACCTTC.

CDR3 protein: CSASRLGTNSPLHF. The CDR3 DNA sequence: TGCAGTGCTAGCCGGTTAGGGACAAATTCACCCCTCCACTTT. The chain uses TRBV20-1 and TRBJ1-6; D possibly corresponds to TRBD1 (6 bases). This CDR3 has 14 residues. Germline V gene data show CDR1 as DFQATT and CDR2 as SNEGSKA (reference sequence). The V end lost 3 bases, the J end lost 7 bases, and 13 bases lay between the germline ends.

J is TRBJ1-1 and V is TRBV12-5, with unresolved D. Germline CDR1 reads LGHNT; CDR2 reads FRNRAP. This CDR3 comprises 14 residues. The ends were cut back, 1 base at V and 0 bases at J, with 6 bases in the middle. CDR3 DNA sequence: TGTGCTAGTGGTTTGGACTTCATGAACACTGAAGCTTTCTTT. It encodes CASGLDFMNTEAFF.

This clonotype came up a few times. This chain links TRBV20-1 with TRBJ1-2; 9 bases are a match to TRBD1. The CDR3 sequence is 13 residues long. The J segment lost 8 bases and the V segment lost 3 bases, leaving 7 bases of the junction unmatched. Germline CDR1 is DFQATT and CDR2 is SNEGSKA (reference sequence). CDR3 nucleotide sequence: TGCAGTGCTAGCTTACAGGGGGCTCTAGGCTACACCTTC. Its translation: CSASLQGALGYTF.

The genes are TRBV20-1 and TRBJ1-4, with unresolved D. Per germline, CDR1 DFQATT and CDR2 SNEGSKA (reference sequence). There are 12 residues in the CDR3. The V end lost 2 bases, the J end lost 7 bases, and 8 bases lay between the germline ends. DNA of the CDR3: TGCAGTGCTAGACAGGATCGTGAAAAACTGTTTTTT. This translates into CSARQDREKLFF.

This clonotype was seen repeatedly, ten times or more. This sequence joins TRBV29-1 and TRBJ1-1; D call uncertain. Germline V gene data show CDR1 as SQVTM and CDR2 as ANQGSEA. The CDR3 covers 11 residues. V was pared by 6 bases and J by 0 bases, with 5 bases between. The CDR3 bases are TGCAGCGTGCGAATGAACACTGAAGCTTTCTTT. Amino acid sequence: CSVRMNTEAFF.

This clonotype was observed a handful of times. A much larger clone sits a single nucleotide away, making a read error possible. CDR3 bases: TGCAGTACTACCGAGGAGGCGGGGTACAATGAGCAGTTCTTC. Encoded protein: CSTTEEAGYNEQFF. The chain combines TRBV20-1 with TRBJ2-1, with D tentatively TRBD2 (6 bases). Trimming removed 8 bases at V and 4 bases at J, with 18 bases between. The CDR3 runs 14 residues. Germline V CDR1 and CDR2: DFQATT, SNEGSKA (reference sequence).

The CDR3 DNA is TGTGCCAGCAGCCCCCGTCCCTACGAGCAGTACTTC. It codes for CASSPRPYEQYF. V is TRBV3-1 and J is TRBJ2-7; D is unresolved. V gave up 4 bases and J gave up 2 bases, with 6 bases separating them. In germline, CDR1 is LGHDT, CDR2 YNNKEL (reference sequence). The CDR3 has 12 residues.

The CDR3 region is CASSESGPRNEQFF. CDR3 DNA sequence: TGCGCCAGCAGTGAGTCGGGACCCCGCAATGAGCAGTTCTTC. The J gene is TRBJ2-1, the V gene TRBV10-1; D may correspond to TRBD1 or TRBD2 (5 bases each). The CDR3 length is 14 residues. V lost 0 bases to trimming and J lost 6 bases, with 9 bases between them. CDR1 is WNHNN, CDR2 SYGVQD, per germline (reference sequence).

This clonotype was detected only once. An end of the junction does not agree with germline; a read error may underlie this. J is TRBJ1-5 and V is TRBV7-9, with D tentatively TRBD1 (5 bases). The germline CDR1 and CDR2 sequences are SEHNR and FQNEAQ (reference sequence). The CDR3 is made up of 13 amino acids. The CDR3 sequence is CASTTDSYQPQHF. CDR3 coding DNA: TGTGCCAGCACGACCGACAGTTACCAGCCCCAACATTTT. The full variable domain, rest sourced from reference TRBV7-9 and TRBJ1-5, is DTGVSQNPRHKITKRGQNVTFRCDPISEHNRLYWYRQTLGQGPEFLTYFQNEAQLEKSRLLSDRFSAERPKGSFSTLEIQRTEQGDSAMYLCASTTDSYQPQHFGDGTRLSIL.

The V call is TRBV20-1, the J call TRBJ1-1; tentative D call: TRBD1 (5 bases). V lost 0 bases to trimming and J lost 8 bases, with 13 bases between them. CDR3 length: 13 residues. CDR1 DFQATT and CDR2 SNEGSKA come from the germline V gene (reference sequence). The chain's CDR3 is CSARDGRWGEAFF. CDR3 nucleotide sequence: TGCAGTGCTAGAGATGGGCGTTGGGGCGAAGCTTTCTTT.

V and J are TRBV5-1 and TRBJ1-2; 7 bases agree with TRBD1. CDR3 length: 14 amino acids. Per germline, CDR1 SGHRS and CDR2 YFSETQ. After removal of 4 bases from V and 5 bases from J, the junction contained 8 bases not matched to a gene. DNA for the CDR3: TGCGCCAGCAGCGGGGGGACAGTTAAATATGGCTACACCTTC. Its translation: CASSGGTVKYGYTF. Together with reference TRBV5-1 and TRBJ1-2, the CDR3 gives the full variable domain: KAGVTQTPRYLIKTRGQQVTLSCSPISGHRSVSWYQQTPGQGLQFLFEYFSETQRNKGNFPGRFSGRQFSNSRSEMNVSTLELGDSALYLCASSGGTVKYGYTFGSGTRLTVV.

This clonotype was observed a handful of times. The V and J genes are TRBV11-2 and TRBJ2-1; D is ambiguous. The CDR3 has 16 amino acids. In germline, CDR1 is SGHAT, CDR2 FQNNGV. V was pared by 1 base and J by 0 bases, with 10 bases between. In DNA form, the CDR3 reads TGTGCCAGCAGCTTAGGGCTCGGGTCCTCCTACAATGAGCAGTTCTTC. This sequence encodes CASSLGLGSSYNEQFF.

The V gene is TRBV4-3, the J gene TRBJ2-2, with a weak D call TRBD1 (5 bases). Germline-derived CDR1 and CDR2 are LGHNA and YSLEER. V gave up 3 bases and J gave up 7 bases, with 15 bases separating them. The CDR3 has 15 residues. Here the CDR3 reads CASSQFSRVLGELFF. The CDR3 nucleotides are TGCGCCAGCAGCCAGTTCAGCAGGGTCCTCGGGGAGCTGTTTTTT.

The chain is built from TRBV11-2 and TRBJ2-1; TRBD2 agrees at 12 bases. In germline, CDR1 is SGHAT, CDR2 FQNNGV. V gave up 2 bases and J gave up 8 bases; unmatched junction bases: 4. CDR3 length equals 15 residues. CDR3 in DNA: TGTGCCAGCAGCTTAACTAGCGGGGGGTTATATGAGCAGTTCTTC. Protein: CASSLTSGGLYEQFF.

A note on this clonotype: This may be a read error: a much more frequent sequence differs by one nucleotide. The chain is built from TRBV12-3 or TRBV12-4 and TRBJ2-1; D ambiguous. The CDR3 is made up of 13 amino acids. Written as DNA, the CDR3 is TGTGCCAGCAGTACGGTGATATACAATGATCAGTTCTTC. The encoded protein is CASSTVIYNDQFF.

This clonotype was counted only a few times. The chain employs TRBV12-3 or TRBV12-4 and TRBJ1-1, with D unresolved. Trimming took off 5 bases at V and 6 bases at J, with 16 bases between the two ends. The CDR3 totals 14 residues. The CDR3 loop reads CASSILSRVSEAFF. The CDR3 DNA is TGTGCCAGCAGTATACTATCACGGGTTTCTGAAGCTTTCTTT.

The chain has TRBV2 and TRBJ1-1, with D maybe TRBD1 (5 bases). Trimming left V 4 bases short and J 5 bases short, with 14 bases between. Germline V lookup: CDR1 SNHLY, CDR2 FYNNEI. This CDR3 contains 14 residues. Here the CDR3 DNA reads TGTGCCAGCAGTGCGGGGGGAAGAGAAACTGAAGCTTTCTTT. This gives the protein CASSAGGRETEAFF.